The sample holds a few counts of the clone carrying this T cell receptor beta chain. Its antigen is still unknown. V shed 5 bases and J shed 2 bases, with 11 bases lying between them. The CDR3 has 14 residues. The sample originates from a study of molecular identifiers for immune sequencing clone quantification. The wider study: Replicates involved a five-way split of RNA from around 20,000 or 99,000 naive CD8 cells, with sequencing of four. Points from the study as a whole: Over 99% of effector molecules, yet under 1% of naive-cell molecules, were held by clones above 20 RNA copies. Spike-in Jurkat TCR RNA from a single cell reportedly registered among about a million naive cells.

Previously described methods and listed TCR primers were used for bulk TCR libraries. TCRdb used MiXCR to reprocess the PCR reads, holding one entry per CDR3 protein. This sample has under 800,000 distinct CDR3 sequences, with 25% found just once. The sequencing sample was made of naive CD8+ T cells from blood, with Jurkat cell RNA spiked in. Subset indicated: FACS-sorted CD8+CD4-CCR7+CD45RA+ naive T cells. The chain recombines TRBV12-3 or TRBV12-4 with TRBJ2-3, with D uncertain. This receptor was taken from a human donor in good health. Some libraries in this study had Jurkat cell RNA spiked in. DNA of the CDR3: TGTGCCAGCAGTCCCGTTAGGGACACAGATACGCAGTATTTT. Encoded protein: CASSPVRDTDTQYF.